This T cell receptor (beta chain) was obtained from a study of blood T cell repertoires in COVID-19. Clones were read by immunoSEQ multiplex PCR, and TCRdb kept only the in-frame ones, dropping some. Here the sample spans more than 110,000 clones, less than 90% being singletons. J was trimmed by 6 bases and V by 4 bases; bases with no gene match: 8. The CDR3 consists of 15 residues. Germline assignment: CDR1 LGHDT and CDR2 YNNKEL (reference sequence). The sample taken for sequencing was PBMCs or T cells enriched from blood (not recorded which). This chain uses TRBV3-1 (or the pseudogene TRBV3-2) with TRBJ2-2; 7 bases line up with TRBD1. The origin of this receptor is a man in his forties with acute COVID-19. The CDR3 nucleotides are TGTGCCAGCAGCCGAAGGGGGCGGTGGGCCGGGGAGCTGTTTTTT. Amino acids: CASSRRGRWAGELFF.